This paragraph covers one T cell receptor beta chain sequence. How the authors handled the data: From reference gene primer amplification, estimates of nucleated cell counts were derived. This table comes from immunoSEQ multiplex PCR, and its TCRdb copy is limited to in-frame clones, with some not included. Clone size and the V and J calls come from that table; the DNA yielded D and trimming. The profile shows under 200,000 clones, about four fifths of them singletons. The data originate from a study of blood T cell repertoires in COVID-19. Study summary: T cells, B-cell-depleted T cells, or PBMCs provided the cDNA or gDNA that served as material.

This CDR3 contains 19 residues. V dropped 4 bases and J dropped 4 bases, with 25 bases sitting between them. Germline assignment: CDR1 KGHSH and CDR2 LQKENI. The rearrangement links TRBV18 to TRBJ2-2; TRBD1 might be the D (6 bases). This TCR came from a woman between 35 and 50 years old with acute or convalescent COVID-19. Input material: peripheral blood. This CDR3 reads CASSRSNLQGGVPTGELFF. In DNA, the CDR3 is TGTGCCAGCTCACGTTCAAACTTACAGGGTGGGGTTCCCACCGGGGAGCTGTTTTTT.